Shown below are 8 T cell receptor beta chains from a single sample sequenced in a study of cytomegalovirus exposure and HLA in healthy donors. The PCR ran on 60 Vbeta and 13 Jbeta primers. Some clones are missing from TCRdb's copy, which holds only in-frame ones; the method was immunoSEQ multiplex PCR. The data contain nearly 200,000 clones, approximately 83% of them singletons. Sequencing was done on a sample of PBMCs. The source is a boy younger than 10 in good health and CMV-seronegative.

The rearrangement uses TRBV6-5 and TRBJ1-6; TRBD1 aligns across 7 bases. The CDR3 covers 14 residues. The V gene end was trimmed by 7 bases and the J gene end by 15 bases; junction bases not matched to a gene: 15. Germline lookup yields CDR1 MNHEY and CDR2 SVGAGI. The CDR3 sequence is CASIRDRYNSVLHF. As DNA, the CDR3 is TGTGCCAGCATACGGGACAGATATAATTCCGTCCTCCACTTT.

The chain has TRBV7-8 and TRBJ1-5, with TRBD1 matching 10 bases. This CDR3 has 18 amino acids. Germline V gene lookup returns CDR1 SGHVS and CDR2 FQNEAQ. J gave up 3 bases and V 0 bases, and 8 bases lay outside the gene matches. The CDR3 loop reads CASSLADRGKKFNQPQHF. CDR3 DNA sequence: TGTGCCAGCAGCTTAGCGGACAGGGGGAAGAAGTTCAATCAGCCCCAGCATTTT.

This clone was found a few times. CDR3 sequence (DNA): TGTGCCAGCAGCTTAAGCCGAAACACCATATATTTT. Amino acids: CASSLSRNTIYF. The chain is built from TRBV7-2 and TRBJ1-3; D not certain. There are 12 residues in the CDR3. Germline V CDR1 and CDR2: SGHTA, FQGNSA. V lost 2 bases, J lost 5 bases, and 4 bases lay in between.

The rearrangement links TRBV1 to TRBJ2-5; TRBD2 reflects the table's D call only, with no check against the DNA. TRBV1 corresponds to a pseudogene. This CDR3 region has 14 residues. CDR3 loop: CTSTAPGGYVTQYF. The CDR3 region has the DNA TGCACCAGCACCGCTCCTGGCGGTTATGTGACCCAGTACTTC.

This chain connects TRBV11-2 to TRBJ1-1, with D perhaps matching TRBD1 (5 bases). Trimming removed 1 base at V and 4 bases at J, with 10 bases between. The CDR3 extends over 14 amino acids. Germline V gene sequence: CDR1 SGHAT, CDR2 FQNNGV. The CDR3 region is CASSLGGRGTEAFF. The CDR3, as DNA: TGTGCCAGCAGCTTAGGAGGGAGGGGCACTGAAGCTTTCTTT.

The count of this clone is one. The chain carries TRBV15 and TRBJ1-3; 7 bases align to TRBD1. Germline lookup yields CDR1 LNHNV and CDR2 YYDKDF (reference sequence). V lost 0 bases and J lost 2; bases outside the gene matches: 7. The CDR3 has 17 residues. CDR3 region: CATSRDFAGGTGNTIYF. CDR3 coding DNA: TGTGCCACCAGCAGAGATTTCGCAGGGGGTACTGGAAACACCATATATTTT.

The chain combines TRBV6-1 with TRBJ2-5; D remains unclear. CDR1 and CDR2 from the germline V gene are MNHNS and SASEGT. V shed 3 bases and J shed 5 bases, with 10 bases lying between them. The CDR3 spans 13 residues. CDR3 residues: CASSDMVRETQYF. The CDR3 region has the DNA TGTGCCAGCAGTGACATGGTACGGGAGACCCAGTACTTC.

The DNA for the CDR3 is TGTGCCAGCAGCTTGATGGGACTAGCAGCCTACAATGAGCAGTTCTTC. This encodes CASSLMGLAAYNEQFF. This chain joins TRBV7-2 and TRBJ2-1; 9 bases agree with TRBD2. Germline trimming cut 3 bases from V and 2 bases from J; bases unmatched to any gene: 5. The CDR3 totals 16 residues. Germline lookup yields CDR1 SGHTA and CDR2 FQGNSA.